The T cell receptor beta chain under discussion was sequenced for a study of blood T cell repertoires in COVID-19. Study information: T cells, B-cell-depleted T cells, or PBMCs supplied cDNA or gDNA.

Authors' processing steps: Amplifying reference gene primers gave estimates of nucleated cell counts. Repertoires were generated with immunoSEQ multiplex PCR, while TCRdb's copy carries only in-frame clones and drops some. D and trimming come from the DNA, and the V and J calls and clone size come from that table. The table lists some 160,000 clones, 84% of them singletons. This clone was observed a few times. Sequencing was carried out using peripheral blood. This receptor was obtained from an elderly woman with COVID-19, enrolled during active disease.

CDR3 amino acids: CASERTAGTNNEQFF. The CDR3 coding sequence is TGTGCCAGCGAAAGAACAGCGGGGACGAACAATGAGCAGTTCTTC. The chain couples TRBV3-1 (or the pseudogene TRBV3-2) to TRBJ2-1, with 7 bases that match TRBD2. The ends lost 8 bases at V and 5 bases at J; junction bases unmatched: 12. The CDR3 has 15 residues. Germline CDR1 and CDR2: LGHDT and YNNKEL (reference sequence).